These 20 T cell receptor beta chains originate from one sample sequenced in a study of cytotoxic CD8 clonotypes in ibrutinib-treated CLL. The method was immunoSEQ multiplex PCR; TCRdb's version includes in-frame clones alone and lacks a portion of them. The sample contains approximately 100,000 clones, about 58% of which appear only once. The sequences come from PBMCs, collected after 24 months of ibrutinib treatment. All receptors derive from a human donor with chronic lymphocytic leukemia.

This clone appeared a single time. The chain is built from TRBV25-1 and TRBJ2-5; D is ambiguous. The CDR3 consists of 16 residues. The germline V gene encodes CDR1 MGHDK and CDR2 SYGVNS. V was clipped by 1 base and J by 7 bases, with 19 bases between them. Here the CDR3 DNA reads TGTGCCAGCAGTGAATCGGGCAGTGTGGGCCTAGGGACCCAGTACTTC. As protein: CASSESGSVGLGTQYF.

A few counts support this clone. The chain is built from TRBV27 and TRBJ2-3; D unresolved. Trimming left V 5 bases short and J 4 bases short, with 13 bases between. CDR1 and CDR2 from the germline V gene are MNHEY and SMNVEV (reference sequence). The CDR3 covers 14 residues. The CDR3 is CASSPFEGPDTQYF. The CDR3 region has the DNA TGTGCCAGCAGTCCCTTCGAAGGACCAGATACGCAGTATTTT.

The rearrangement uses TRBV29-1 and TRBJ2-6; TRBD1 agrees at 7 bases. This CDR3 comprises 15 residues. The ends lost 7 bases at V and 2 bases at J; junction bases unmatched: 8. Per germline, CDR1 SQVTM and CDR2 ANQGSEA. CDR3 sequence (DNA): TGCAGCGCAGGGGGTACAGGGGCTGGGGCCAACGTCCTGACTTTC. Translating it yields CSAGGTGAGANVLTF.

This clone was found once. The chain recombines TRBV9 with TRBJ2-5; no clear D. Trimming shortened V by 0 bases and J by 1 base, and 16 bases separated the two germline ends. Germline CDR1 and CDR2: SGDLS and YYNGEE. CDR3 length: 17 residues. The CDR3 DNA follows: TGTGCCAGCAGCGTAGTAGGAGCCTTAGTAGGCCAAGAGACCCAGTACTTC. It codes for CASSVVGALVGQETQYF.

This clone was seen a handful of times. The V gene is TRBV6-1, the J gene TRBJ1-1; a weak D match, TRBD1 (5 bases). The CDR3 contains 16 residues. Germline V gene lookup returns CDR1 MNHNS and CDR2 SASEGT. V shed 0 bases and J shed 0 bases, with 11 bases lying between them. The CDR3 reads CASSEARDRLNTEAFF. In DNA, the CDR3 is TGTGCCAGCAGTGAAGCTCGGGACCGACTGAACACTGAAGCTTTCTTT.

V gene TRBV9 combines with J gene TRBJ2-7; D perhaps matches TRBD1 (5 bases). CDR1 is SGDLS and CDR2 is YYNGEE in the germline V gene. V lost 3 bases and J 6 bases, leaving 16 bases between the germline ends. The CDR3 length is 14 residues. The chain's CDR3 is CASSDGPAQGEQYF. The CDR3 nucleotides are TGTGCCAGCAGCGATGGGCCGGCCCAGGGCGAGCAGTACTTC.

In its sample, this clone was seen a few times. This chain uses TRBV28 with TRBJ1-5; possible D gene TRBD1, 5 bases. The CDR3 has 14 amino acids. The germline V gene has CDR1 MDHEN and CDR2 SYDVKM. With 6 bases removed from V and 3 bases from J, the gap between germline ends came to 12 bases. The CDR3 loop reads CASSTDSLNQPQHF. The CDR3 bases are TGTGCCAGCAGCACCGACAGTCTCAATCAGCCCCAGCATTTT.

This clone was seen more than once but under ten times. This chain uses TRBV6-6 with TRBJ2-7; D tentatively reads TRBD1 or TRBD2 (5 bases each). CDR1 is MNHNY, CDR2 SVGAGI, per germline (reference sequence). This CDR3 region has 14 residues. Trimming took 6 bases from V and 6 from J, leaving 18 bases between them. CDR3 in DNA: TGTGCCAGCAGCCAAGGGACGCTGGGCCTCGAGCAGTACTTC. Its protein product is CASSQGTLGLEQYF.

The chain has TRBV5-6 and TRBJ2-7; 8 nucleotides agree with TRBD2. J was trimmed by 3 bases and V by 3 bases; bases with no gene match: 5. Germline V gene sequence: CDR1 SGHDT, CDR2 YYEEEE. This CDR3 is built from 14 residues. The chain's CDR3 is CASSSPGGGYEQYF. In DNA form, the CDR3 reads TGTGCCAGCAGCTCCCCGGGAGGGGGCTACGAGCAGTACTTC.

The gene calls are TRBV10-3 and TRBJ2-7, with TRBD1 matching 11 bases. This CDR3 has 14 residues. Unmatched junction bases numbered 4, after V lost 6 bases and J lost 3 bases. Germline V CDR1 and CDR2: ENHRY, SYGVKD. The CDR3 DNA sequence: TGTGCCATCAGCGCCGGGACAGGGGGCTACGAGCAGTACTTC. Protein: CAISAGTGGYEQYF.

This clone was seen more than once but under ten times. The chain has TRBV7-6 and TRBJ2-7; TRBD2 matches at 11 bases. The CDR3 extends over 15 amino acids. The germline CDR1 and CDR2 sequences are SGHVS and FNYEAQ. V was pared by 0 bases and J by 3 bases, with 1 base of the junction left unmatched. The CDR3 loop reads CASSLATSGGYEQYF. CDR3 in DNA: TGTGCCAGCAGCTTAGCAACTAGCGGGGGCTACGAGCAGTACTTC.

This clone was detected only a few times. V usage is TRBV27 and J usage is TRBJ2-2; the D gene is possibly TRBD1 (5 bases). This CDR3 comprises 14 residues. V was shortened by 5 bases and J by 4 bases, with 11 bases between the two germline ends. Germline CDR1 and CDR2: MNHEY and SMNVEV (reference sequence). DNA of the CDR3: TGTGCCAGCAGTCTCAGGGTGGCCACCGGGGAGCTGTTTTTT. Encoded protein: CASSLRVATGELFF.

V and J are TRBV7-2 and TRBJ1-6; D is ambiguous. Trimming stripped 3 bases from V and 8 bases from J, with 11 bases between. The CDR3 extends over 14 amino acids. The germline gives CDR1 SGHTA, CDR2 FQGNSA. The CDR3 here is CASSLPNLYSPLHF. In nucleotides, the CDR3 is TGTGCCAGCAGCTTGCCGAATCTGTATTCACCCCTCCACTTT.

V gene TRBV7-9 combines with J gene TRBJ2-5; 12 bases map to TRBD2. The CDR3 spans 16 residues. The V gene's germline CDR1 is SEHNR and CDR2 FQNEAQ (reference sequence). J lost 1 base, V lost 5 bases, and 5 bases had no gene match. The CDR3 sequence: CASSGLAGGTQETQYF. DNA for the CDR3: TGTGCCAGCAGCGGCCTAGCGGGGGGGACCCAAGAGACCCAGTACTTC.

The genes are TRBV7-9 and TRBJ2-2; TRBD1 matches 8 bases. Trimming took 2 bases from V and 4 from J; bases not matched to a gene: 3. CDR1 is SEHNR and CDR2 is FQNEAQ in the germline V gene (reference sequence). This CDR3 region has 15 residues. CDR3 sequence: CASSLRTGRTGELFF. Written as DNA, the CDR3 is TGTGCCAGCAGCTTACGGACAGGGCGCACCGGGGAGCTGTTTTTT. Filled out from reference TRBV7-9 and TRBJ2-2, the complete variable domain reads DTGVSQNPRHKITKRGQNVTFRCDPISEHNRLYWYRQTLGQGPEFLTYFQNEAQLEKSRLLSDRFSAERPKGSFSTLEIQRTEQGDSAMYLCASSLRTGRTGELFFGEGSRLTVL.

V and J are TRBV28 and TRBJ2-1; D is unresolved. The germline V gene encodes CDR1 MDHEN and CDR2 SYDVKM. The CDR3 is 10 residues long. The germline V and J ends were trimmed by 2 bases and 7 bases, with 0 bases remaining between them. CDR3 coding DNA: TGTGCCAGCAGTTTAAATGAGCAGTTCTTC. Amino acids: CASSLNEQFF.

In this sample, this clone turned up once. The chain employs TRBV2 and TRBJ2-3, with a possible D match to TRBD2 (6 bases). V was trimmed by 5 bases and J by 0 bases, leaving 9 bases between them. In germline, CDR1 is SNHLY, CDR2 FYNNEI. The CDR3 spans 14 residues. The CDR3 nucleotides are TGTGCCAGCAGTCGGGAGTCCAGCACAGATACGCAGTATTTT. This translates into CASSRESSTDTQYF.

This clone was observed a handful of times. CDR3 nucleotides: TGTGCCAGCAGCTTCAACGGCCTCTTCACAGATACGCAGTATTTT. Its protein is CASSFNGLFTDTQYF. The chain has TRBV7-3 and TRBJ2-3; D ambiguous. Germline lookup yields CDR1 SGHTA and CDR2 FQGTGA. V was clipped by 3 bases and J by 2 bases, with 12 bases between them. This CDR3 has 15 amino acids.

This clone was counted a few times. The CDR3 nucleotides are TGTGCCAGCAGTCCGAATCAGGGCTACGAGCAGTACTTC. Amino acids: CASSPNQGYEQYF. The J gene is TRBJ2-7, the V gene TRBV6-5; possible D gene TRBD1, 5 bases. Trimming took off 5 bases at V and 3 bases at J, with 11 bases between the two ends. This CDR3 contains 13 residues. Germline V lookup: CDR1 MNHEY, CDR2 SVGAGI.

The chain combines TRBV10-3 with TRBJ1-2, with D uncertain. This CDR3 spans 15 amino acids. CDR1 ENHRY and CDR2 SYGVKD come from the germline V gene. Trimming cost V 0 bases and J 5 bases, with 13 bases left between them. CDR3: CAISESPPSVYGYTF. CDR3 nucleotide sequence: TGTGCCATCAGTGAGTCGCCACCATCCGTGTATGGCTACACCTTC.